Here is one TCR beta chain with its context. Checkpoint therapy with ipilimumab 1 mg/kg began 14 to 28 days after transplant. Through week 26, nivolumab 3 mg/kg IV was given weeks 1, 4, 7, 10, then biweekly. The sample originates from a study of ipilimumab plus nivolumab after autologous stem cell transplantation. Study information: Median doses per patient: a few ipilimumab, 7 or 8 nivolumab. The DLBCL group included primary refractory and relapsed cases.

This CDR3 is built from 14 residues. The germline gives CDR1 SEHNR, CDR2 FQNEAQ (reference sequence). V shed 4 bases and J 7 bases; nucleotides not matched to a gene: 5. The assay was immunoSEQ multiplex PCR, and TCRdb's table has in-frame clones only and misses some. Among about 22,000 clones listed, 77% were seen once. The sample here was PBMCs, taken in a trial of ipilimumab plus nivolumab as post-transplant consolidation. The clonotype was recovered from a male donor with diffuse large B-cell lymphoma. The V and J genes are TRBV7-9 and TRBJ1-4; 8 bases align to TRBD1. The CDR3 protein is CASSSRGRGEKLFF. For the CDR3, the DNA is TGTGCCAGCAGCTCCAGGGGGCGCGGTGAAAAACTGTTTTTT.